This T cell receptor beta chain was sequenced for a study of T cells expressing NK-cell markers. Study-level background: The TCR beta repertoires originated in sorted CD3+CD56+NKG2C+, CD3+CD56+NKG2C- and CD3+CD56-NKG2C+ T cells. Study-wide results and caveats: Dominance of the CD3+CD56-NKG2C+ fraction by these clonotypes also held in four donors. Expanded clones of NKG2C+ T cells had an unclear HCMV specificity. About 1.0-7.0% of CD8+ T cells in about six donors belonged to dominant NKG2C+ clonotypes.

TCRdb reprocessed the 5' RACE reads, keeping one entry per CDR3 protein, no DNA. The data include 550,000 to 600,000 distinct CDR3 sequences; the top ten clones carry around 3.3%. Germline V gives CDR1 GTSNPN, CDR2 SVGIG (reference sequence). The CDR3 has 14 residues. Note on this clonotype: Its antigen is unidentified.

Sequencing input: blood T cells: a sorted CD56 or NKG2C T cell subset, CD4+ or CD8+ T cells, or bulk PBMC T cells (not recorded which). The chain links TRBV30 to TRBJ1-5; with no DNA, the TCRdb D assignment of TRBD1 cannot be verified. The TCR sequence derives from a man aged 18 to 30 in good health. The CDR3 spells CAWRGDSPNQPQHF.